These T cell receptor beta chains were read from a single sample in a study of cytomegalovirus exposure and HLA in healthy donors. The assay was immunoSEQ multiplex PCR, and TCRdb's table has in-frame clones only and misses some. This sample has a few hundred thousand clones, with about 74% found just once. Source material: PBMCs. The receptors shown here come from a woman between 25 and 40 years old in good health and CMV-seronegative. The CDR3 runs from the conserved cysteine through the conserved F or W. A D gene is named only where the DNA matches it firmly. Some rows have no size entry. The others give once, few or many, or a class for an expanded clone.

>TRBJ1-6|TRBV18|.|TRBD1
TGTGCCAGCTCACCAGCCAGGGGGCTACTCAATTCACCCCTCCACTTT
CASSPARGLLNSPLHF
>TRBJ2-7|TRBV7-2|.|TRBD2
TGTGCCAGCAGCTCTTCCCTGACTAGCGGCTCCTACGAGCAGTACTTC
CASSSSLTSGSYEQYF
>TRBJ2-1|TRBV10-1|.|.
TGCGCCAGCAGTGACGCGGGTTACAATGAGCAGTTCTTC
CASSDAGYNEQFF
>TRBJ2-7|TRBV5-4|once|.
TGTGCCAGCAGCTTGAACAGCAACGAGCAGTACTTC
CASSLNSNEQYF
>TRBJ2-7|TRBV19|once|TRBD2
TGTGCCAGGATCGTAGCGGGAGGGCGAGACGAGCAGTACTTC
CARIVAGGRDEQYF
>TRBJ2-7|TRBV30|.|.
TGTGCCTGGGCTGGCGGGGGCTCATACGAGCAGTACTTC
CAWAGGGSYEQYF
>TRBJ2-2|TRBV6-1|.|TRBD2
TGTGCCAGCAGCCGGGGGGACTACCACACCGGGGAGCTGTTTTTT
CASSRGDYHTGELFF
>TRBJ2-2|TRBV11-3|.|.
TGTGCCAGCAGCTTTAGTCGGGTGCAGGGTTCCGGGGAGCTGTTTTTT
CASSFSRVQGSGELFF
>TRBJ1-6|TRBV5-1|.|.
TGCGCCAGCAGCTTGCTGGGTAGCGGTGAATCACCCCTCCACTTT
CASSLLGSGESPLHF
>TRBJ1-1|TRBV12-2|.|.
TGTGCAAGTCGCTTCCCAAGGCAGGGGGCTGATGGCACTGAAGCTTTCTTT
CASRFPRQGADGTEAFF
>TRBJ2-1|TRBV28|.|TRBD2
TGTGCCAGCACATCGAGACTAGCGGGAGGGCGGAGTGAGCAGTTCTTC
CASTSRLAGGRSEQFF
>TRBJ2-1|TRBV4-1|.|TRBD1
TGCGCCAGCAGCTTCCGGGACAGGGGGCCGAACCCCTCCTACAATGAGCAGTTCTTC
CASSFRDRGPNPSYNEQFF
>TRBJ2-5|TRBV13|.|TRBD1
TGTGCCAGCAGCTTACGTTGGACAGGGGCTACCAAAAACTTC
CASSLRWTGATKNF
>TRBJ1-5|TRBV5-8|.|.
TGTGCCAGCAGCTTGGGTCTGTCCCAGCCCCAGCATTTT
CASSLGLSQPQHF
>TRBJ2-7|TRBV11-2|.|.
TGTGCCAGCAGCTTAGCCGGCAGCCGGAGCTCCTACGAGCAGTACTTC
CASSLAGSRSSYEQYF
>TRBJ2-2|TRBV4-1|.|.
TGCGCCAGCAGCCAAGAACAGGGGAACACCGGGGAGCTGTTTTTT
CASSQEQGNTGELFF
>TRBJ2-3|TRBV7-8|.|.
TGTGCCAGCAGCTTAGCGGGCCAGCGGGGCACAGATACGCAGTATTTT
CASSLAGQRGTDTQYF
>TRBJ2-7|TRBV7-9|.|.
TGTGCCAGCAGCTTTATGCGGGAAAACGAGCAGTACTTC
CASSFMRENEQYF
>TRBJ2-2|TRBV11-3|.|TRBD2
TGTGCCAGCAGCTTAGCTAGCGGGAGGCACACCGGGGAGCTGTTTTTT
CASSLASGRHTGELFF
>TRBJ1-2|TRBV6-5|.|TRBD1
TGTGCCAGCAGTGCCCGGGACAGGGGGCACCATGGCTACACCTTC
CASSARDRGHHGYTF
>TRBJ2-7|TRBV5-6|once|.
TGTGCCAGCAGCTTGGATCTAGGGGTGGGCTACGAGCAGTACTTC
CASSLDLGVGYEQYF
>TRBJ1-2|TRBV6-1|few|.
TGTGCCAGCAGTGAGCAGGGATACCATGGCTACACCTTC
CASSEQGYHGYTF
>TRBJ2-2|TRBV7-9|.|TRBD2
TGTGCCAGCAGCTTCCCTCCTAGCGGTAGACCGAACACCGGGGAGCTGTTTTTT
CASSFPPSGRPNTGELFF